This T cell receptor (beta chain) was sequenced in a study of ipilimumab plus nivolumab after autologous stem cell transplantation. Turning to the study itself: Both relapsed and primary refractory DLBCL were included.

Trimming at V came to 3 bases and at J to 2 bases, leaving 5 bases not matched to a gene. The CDR3 has 16 residues. Per the germline V gene, CDR1 is SGHNT and CDR2 is YYREEE (reference sequence). The assay was immunoSEQ multiplex PCR, and TCRdb's table has in-frame clones only and misses some. The sample consists of about 16,000 clones, 71% of them appearing once. Checkpoint therapy with ipilimumab 1 mg/kg began 14 to 28 days after transplant. The sequencing used PBMCs, collected in a trial of ipilimumab plus nivolumab as post-transplant consolidation. The chain has TRBV5-4 and TRBJ2-3; 11 bases match TRBD2. This clonotype originated in a male donor with diffuse large B-cell lymphoma. Here the CDR3 DNA reads TGTGCCAGCAGCTCCCGACTAGCGGGGTTCACAGATACGCAGTATTTT. This translates into CASSSRLAGFTDTQYF.